These T cell receptor beta chains were read from a single sample in a study of CXCR3-negative and CXCR3-positive naive CD8 T cells. Reanalyzing the 5' RACE reads, TCRdb keeps one entry per CDR3 protein, without DNA. Its clone listing holds over 100,000 distinct CDR3 sequences. The material sequenced was naive CXCR3- CD8+ T cells from blood. The receptors shown here come from a human donor in good health. Some clones in this sample may be carry-over from other donors' samples. The CDR3 runs from the conserved cysteine through the conserved F or W.

TRBJ2-7,TRBV4-1,CASSQVNIGEGPYEQYF
TRBJ2-7,TRBV4-1,CASSQDWVGAEQYF
TRBJ2-2,TRBV29-1,CSVVPSGREETGELFF
TRBJ2-2,TRBV15,CATSSDREPTGELFF
TRBJ2-7,TRBV7-8,CASSIHVAGSYEQYF
TRBJ2-2,TRBV6-5,CASRKLGAGGRTGELFF
TRBJ1-1,TRBV12-3/TRBV12-4,CASTSNRGTEAFF
TRBJ2-7,TRBV27,CASSSRDVSYEQYF
TRBJ2-1,TRBV5-1,CARSLDQGASEQFF
TRBJ2-1,TRBV7-6,CASSPWTGNNEQFF
TRBJ1-1,TRBV12-3/TRBV12-4,CASSSLNGAEAFF
TRBJ2-7,TRBV20-1,CSAITTGVAIVHEQYF
TRBJ2-1,TRBV7-2,CASSLDGSHNEQFF
TRBJ1-5,TRBV15,CATSRDHPVASNQPQHF
TRBJ2-5,TRBV6-2/TRBV6-3,CASIGQLGSQETQYF
TRBJ2-3,TRBV25-1,CASSDPGDTQYF
TRBJ2-7,TRBV4-1,CASSQPYRGKIDEQYF
TRBJ2-3,TRBV6-5,CASSYSGSGSTLDTQYF